This TCR beta chain was sequenced in a study of blood T cell repertoires in COVID-19. Clones were read by immunoSEQ multiplex PCR, and TCRdb kept only the in-frame ones, dropping some. This table has hundreds of thousands of clones, approximately 90% appearing once. V shed 8 bases and J 7 bases; nucleotides not matched to a gene: 16. Germline assignment: CDR1 LNHDA and CDR2 SQIVND (reference sequence). The CDR3 extends over 16 amino acids. The sequenced sample consisted of PBMCs or T cells enriched from blood (not recorded which). V is TRBV19 and J is TRBJ2-2, with TRBD1 matching 7 bases. The clonotype was recovered from a woman between 18 and 29 years old who had recovered from COVID-19. This CDR3 reads CASAGTVQVRVGELFF. Written as DNA, the CDR3 is TGTGCCAGTGCCGGGACAGTCCAGGTTCGGGTCGGGGAGCTGTTTTTT.